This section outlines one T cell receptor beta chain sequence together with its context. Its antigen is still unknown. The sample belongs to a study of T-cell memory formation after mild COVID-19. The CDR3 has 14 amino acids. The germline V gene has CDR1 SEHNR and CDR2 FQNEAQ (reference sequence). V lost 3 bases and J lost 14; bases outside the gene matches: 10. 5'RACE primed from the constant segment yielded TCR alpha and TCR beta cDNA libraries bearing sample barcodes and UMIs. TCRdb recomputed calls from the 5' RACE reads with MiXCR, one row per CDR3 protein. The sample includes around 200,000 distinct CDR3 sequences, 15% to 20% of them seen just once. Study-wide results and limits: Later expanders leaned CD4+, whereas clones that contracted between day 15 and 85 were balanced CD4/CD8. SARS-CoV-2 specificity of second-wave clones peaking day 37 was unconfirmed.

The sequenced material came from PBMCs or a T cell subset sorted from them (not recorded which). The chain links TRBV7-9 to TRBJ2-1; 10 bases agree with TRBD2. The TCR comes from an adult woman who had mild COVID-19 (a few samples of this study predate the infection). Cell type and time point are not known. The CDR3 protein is CASSLVSGGKTEFF. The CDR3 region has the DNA TGTGCCAGCAGCTTGGTTAGCGGGGGGAAAACAGAGTTCTTC.